The source of this T cell receptor (beta chain) is a study of cytomegalovirus exposure and HLA in healthy donors. Study conclusions and caveats: Per a prior analysis, the majority of TCR beta V segments were productive roughly 87% or roughly 30% of the time. Reportedly, TCR beta sequences accurately predicted HLA-A and HLA-B alleles in most subjects. In all likelihood, a cluster of highly shared sequence variants was a sequencing artifact.

The CDR3 sequence is 15 residues long. CDR1 and CDR2 from the germline V gene are LNHDA and SQIVND (reference sequence). V lost 5 bases and J 3 bases, leaving 13 bases between the germline ends. The PCR employed 60 Vbeta primers together with 13 Jbeta primers. Sequencing used immunoSEQ multiplex PCR; TCRdb keeps in-frame clones, though not all of them. Here the sample spans 140,000 to 150,000 clones, 76% being singletons. As concerns this clone: Its specificity is not known.

The V and J genes are TRBV19 and TRBJ1-4; D perhaps matches TRBD1 (5 bases). Sequenced material: PBMCs. The TCR originated in a woman aged 40 to 49 in good health and CMV-seronegative. In nucleotides, the CDR3 is TGTGCCAGTAGTTCGTGGGGCGAGTCTAATGAAAAACTGTTTTTT. Protein: CASSSWGESNEKLFF.